The following is a TCR beta chain sequence with its context. Its antigen is unknown. This specimen belongs to a study of T cell repertoires in cytomegalovirus infection. Background on the study: Used in the study were CMV epitopes, some recently identified and HLA-C-restricted, others well-studied and HLA-B-restricted. Public TCR beta signatures marked donors with CMV infection and the matching HLA. Study-wide results and limits: CMV carriers with the relevant HLA were identified by cumulative public TCR beta family frequency. CMV-specific HLA-C-restricted TCR beta clonotypes dominated the ex vivo response.

TCRdb re-analysed the reads in MiXCR, keeping a single row per CDR3 protein. The table lists about half a million distinct CDR3 sequences, around a third of them singletons. The V end was cut by 4 bases, the J end by 3 bases, with 18 bases between. The CDR3 totals 16 residues. The specimen comprised cultured PBMCs, sampled from culture after CMV antigen stimulation. The TCR originated in a human donor in good health (CMV status not recorded). Some clones in this sample may be carry-over from other donors' samples. The chain carries TRBV12-3 or TRBV12-4 and TRBJ1-2; TRBD1 is a possible D gene (5 bases). CDR3 in DNA: TGTGCCAGCAGTTATAGGACTCCGGAGGGGTACTATGGCTACACCTTC. As protein: CASSYRTPEGYYGYTF.